Following are 31 T cell receptor beta chains from one sample sequenced in a study of OX40 agonist ivuxolimab in advanced cancers. TCRdb's table, derived via immunoSEQ multiplex PCR, lists solely in-frame clones and lacks some. This table has roughly 45,000 clones, roughly 82% appearing once. The input for sequencing was CD4+ or CD8+ T cells sorted from blood, taken in a trial of the OX40 agonist ivuxolimab. The receptors originated from an adult with an advanced solid tumor such as melanoma, head and neck, liver or kidney cancer.

CDR3 bases: TGCGCCAGCAGCTTTACTACGAGCTCCTACAATGAGCAGTTCTTC. It codes for CASSFTTSSYNEQFF. This chain connects TRBV4-1 to TRBJ2-1; D unclear. Trimming took off 5 bases at V and 0 bases at J, with 11 bases between the two ends. The CDR3 runs to 15 residues. CDR1 is MGHRA and CDR2 is YSYEKL in the germline V gene.

V gene TRBV5-6 combines with J gene TRBJ2-5; weak D call: TRBD2 (6 bases). Trimming cost V 1 base and J 5 bases, with 18 bases left between them. The CDR3 loop spans 16 amino acids. Germline CDR1 SGHDT, CDR2 YYEEEE. This chain's CDR3 is CASSLFLGLNGETQYF. The CDR3 bases are TGTGCCAGCAGCTTGTTTTTGGGACTTAACGGGGAGACCCAGTACTTC.

This chain links TRBV27 with TRBJ2-1; D might be TRBD2 (6 bases). V dropped 3 bases and J dropped 4 bases, with 10 bases sitting between them. CDR3 length equals 14 residues. The V gene's germline CDR1 is MNHEY and CDR2 SMNVEV (reference sequence). In DNA, the CDR3 is TGTGCCAGCAGTTTGTCGGACTATTACAATGAGCAGTTCTTC. Translated: CASSLSDYYNEQFF.

This chain links TRBV5-1 with TRBJ2-3; 8 nucleotides line up with TRBD2. CDR1 and CDR2 (germline): SGHRS, YFSETQ. The CDR3 is 16 amino acids. Unmatched junction bases numbered 9, after V lost 0 bases and J lost 6 bases. The CDR3 here is CASSLEAGGPIDTQYF. CDR3 nucleotide sequence: TGCGCCAGCAGCTTGGAGGCGGGGGGCCCCATCGATACGCAGTATTTT.

This clone was recorded a few times. V usage is TRBV7-8 and J usage is TRBJ2-2; no reliable D call. Looked up from germline, CDR1 is SGHVS and CDR2 is FQNEAQ. The germline V and J ends were trimmed by 5 bases and 2 bases, with 15 bases remaining between them. The CDR3 is 16 residues long. The CDR3 sequence: CASSPYTYPNTGELFF. The CDR3 bases are TGTGCCAGCAGCCCGTACACCTACCCTAACACCGGGGAGCTGTTTTTT.

The chain joins TRBV13 to TRBJ2-1; 12 positions match TRBD2. The V and J ends lost 5 bases and 7 bases, in that order; junction bases with no gene match: 9. CDR1 and CDR2 (germline): PRHDT, FYEKMQ (reference sequence). The CDR3 covers 16 residues. CDR3 protein: CASSEVSGLAGNEQFF. In DNA, the CDR3 is TGTGCCAGCAGCGAAGTCTCAGGACTAGCGGGAAATGAGCAGTTCTTC.

V is TRBV28 and J is TRBJ2-7; D tentatively fits TRBD1 or TRBD2 (5 bases each). The CDR3 totals 18 residues. Germline CDR1 reads MDHEN; CDR2 reads SYDVKM. The ends were cut back, 6 bases at V and 5 bases at J, with 29 bases in the middle. CDR3 protein: CASSFRVKYGARTDEQYF. In DNA, the CDR3 is TGTGCCAGCAGCTTCCGGGTAAAGTACGGGGCTAGGACGGACGAGCAGTACTTC.

Here the CDR3 reads CASSLVGTVNTEAFF. CDR3 coding DNA: TGTGCCAGCAGCTTGGTGGGGACAGTAAACACTGAAGCTTTCTTT. The chain carries TRBV5-4 and TRBJ1-1; TRBD1 matches at 7 bases. In germline, CDR1 is SGHNT, CDR2 YYREEE (reference sequence). V was pared by 0 bases and J by 2 bases, with 4 bases of the junction left unmatched. The CDR3 loop spans 15 amino acids.

The rearrangement links TRBV28 to TRBJ2-5, with 12 nucleotides matching TRBD2. The CDR3 has 15 amino acids. Germline trimming cut 8 bases from V and 0 bases from J; bases unmatched to any gene: 4. CDR1 is MDHEN and CDR2 is SYDVKM in the germline V gene. The CDR3 sequence: CASARLAGDQETQYF. In nucleotides, the CDR3 is TGTGCCAGCGCCCGACTAGCGGGGGACCAAGAGACCCAGTACTTC. Looking up the rest from reference TRBV28 and TRBJ2-5 gives the full variable domain: DVKVTQSSRYLVKRTGEKVFLECVQDMDHENMFWYRQDPGLGLRLIYFSYDVKMKEKGDIPEGYSVSREKKERFSLILESASTNQTSMYLCASARLAGDQETQYFGPGTRLLVL.

The chain recombines TRBV6-6 with TRBJ2-5, with D perhaps TRBD2 (7 bases). Looked up from germline, CDR1 is MNHNY and CDR2 is SVGAGI (reference sequence). The CDR3 runs to 13 residues. V shed 3 bases and J shed 5 bases, with 10 bases lying between them. The CDR3 DNA is TGTGCCAGCAGTTATGGGGGGGCGGAGACCCAGTACTTC. This encodes CASSYGGAETQYF.

CDR3 sequence: CASSHLGAETQYF. In DNA form, the CDR3 reads TGCGCCAGCAGCCATCTCGGGGCAGAGACCCAGTACTTC. The rearrangement joins TRBV4-1 to TRBJ2-5, with D perhaps being TRBD1 or TRBD2 (5 bases each). This CDR3 has 13 residues. V lost 3 bases and J 4 bases, leaving 9 bases between the germline ends. CDR1 and CDR2 from the germline V gene are MGHRA and YSYEKL.

This clone was seen just once. The chain uses TRBV19 and TRBJ2-5; 11 positions match TRBD2. From germline, CDR1 is LNHDA and CDR2 SQIVND (reference sequence). V trimming: 2 bases; J trimming: 5 bases; junction bases outside the gene matches: 7. This CDR3 region has 16 residues. The CDR3 sequence: CASSIFLAGGRETQYF. The CDR3 DNA is TGTGCCAGTAGTATATTTCTAGCGGGAGGAAGGGAGACCCAGTACTTC.

The chain is built from TRBV4-1 and TRBJ2-5, with a tentative D call TRBD1 (5 bases). CDR1 and CDR2 from the germline V gene are MGHRA and YSYEKL. V was clipped by 0 bases and J by 2 bases, with 22 bases between them. The length of the CDR3 is 19 residues. The CDR3: CASSQDGQLAGPFQETQYF. The CDR3 DNA reads as TGCGCCAGCAGCCAAGATGGCCAGCTGGCAGGGCCTTTTCAAGAGACCCAGTACTTC.

The chain links TRBV30 to TRBJ2-4, with 7 bases aligning to TRBD1. Germline V lookup: CDR1 GTSNPN, CDR2 SVGIG (reference sequence). V was pared by 1 base and J by 0 bases, with 6 bases of the junction left unmatched. The CDR3 consists of 16 residues. CDR3 in amino acids: CAWSGTGVLAKNIQYF. As DNA, the CDR3 is TGTGCCTGGAGTGGTACAGGGGTTCTAGCCAAAAACATTCAGTACTTC.

The chain carries TRBV19 and TRBJ2-3; D perhaps matches TRBD2 (6 bases). The germline V gene encodes CDR1 LNHDA and CDR2 SQIVND (reference sequence). V lost 5 bases and J lost 2, with 20 bases in between. The CDR3 contains 17 residues. The CDR3 coding sequence is TGTGCCAGTAGTCCTATCCCTCCCGGGGGAATCACAGATACGCAGTATTTT. As protein: CASSPIPPGGITDTQYF.

This chain links TRBV2 with TRBJ1-4; tentatively, D is TRBD1 (6 bases). The CDR3 runs to 12 residues. Germline-derived CDR1 and CDR2 are SNHLY and FYNNEI. Trimming shortened V by 7 bases and J by 7 bases, and 10 bases separated the two germline ends. CDR3 sequence (DNA): TGTGCCAGCAAACGAGGGGGTGAAAAACTGTTTTTT. Encoded protein: CASKRGGEKLFF.

The chain couples TRBV9 to TRBJ1-3; no firm D call. Germline CDR1 and CDR2: SGDLS and YYNGEE. Between the trimmed V and J ends, which lost 7 bases and 3 bases, there was a span of 5 bases. CDR3 length: 11 residues. The CDR3 coding sequence is TGTGCCAGCGGAGATGGAAACACCATATATTTT. It translates to CASGDGNTIYF.

The chain links TRBV6-5 to TRBJ2-1; 7 nucleotides line up with TRBD2. J gave up 9 bases and V 6 bases, and 5 bases lay outside the gene matches. In germline, CDR1 is MNHEY, CDR2 SVGAGI. CDR3 size: 12 residues. CDR3 DNA: TGTGCCAGCAGGGGAGGGGTCGGTGAGCAGTTCTTC. It translates to CASRGGVGEQFF.

V usage is TRBV7-6 and J usage is TRBJ1-1, with a tentative D call TRBD1 (5 bases). The germline CDR1 and CDR2 sequences are SGHVS and FNYEAQ. Between the trimmed V and J ends, which lost 5 bases and 1 base, there was a span of 14 bases. The CDR3 covers 15 residues. The CDR3 is CASSLRFGGNTEAFF. The CDR3 bases are TGTGCCAGCAGCCTAAGATTCGGGGGGAACACTGAAGCTTTCTTT.

The rearrangement joins TRBV23-1 to TRBJ2-7; D is possibly TRBD1 (7 bases). TRBV23-1 is an open reading frame, and its role is uncertain. This CDR3 region has 16 residues. Trimming pared 1 base from V and 2 bases from J, leaving 15 bases between. The CDR3 DNA is TGCGCCAGCAGTCAATGGAGGGGGCCGAATCCCTACGAGCAGTACTTC. Its translation is CASSQWRGPNPYEQYF.

By sample share, this clone is medium-sized. CDR3: CASSSGQGVFDTQYF. The DNA for the CDR3 is TGTGCCAGTAGTTCCGGACAGGGGGTATTCGATACGCAGTATTTT. The chain combines TRBV19 with TRBJ2-3, with 10 bases identical to TRBD1. The germline V gene encodes CDR1 LNHDA and CDR2 SQIVND (reference sequence). V lost 5 bases and J lost 6; bases outside the gene matches: 8. CDR3 size: 15 residues.

The CDR3 DNA is TGTGCCAGCGGCGACGGAGCCTACGAGCAGTACTTC. It encodes CASGDGAYEQYF. V and J are TRBV7-8 and TRBJ2-7; the D is unclear. The CDR3 consists of 12 residues. Germline assignment: CDR1 SGHVS and CDR2 FQNEAQ. Trimming took 8 bases from V and 2 from J, leaving 10 bases between them.

The genes are TRBV30 and TRBJ2-7; D might be TRBD2 (5 bases). The CDR3 sequence is 14 residues long. V was clipped by 3 bases and J by 6 bases, with 18 bases between them. From germline, CDR1 is GTSNPN and CDR2 SVGIG (reference sequence). This CDR3 is CAWSLGGLLLEQYF. The CDR3 region has the DNA TGTGCCTGGAGCCTCGGAGGACTTCTCCTCGAGCAGTACTTC.

The chain carries TRBV4-1 and TRBJ2-1; D unclear. The CDR3 runs to 12 residues. Germline V lookup: CDR1 MGHRA, CDR2 YSYEKL. Trimming shortened V by 0 bases and J by 8 bases, and 5 bases separated the two germline ends. The CDR3 sequence is CASSQDWDEQFF. The CDR3 bases are TGCGCCAGCAGCCAAGATTGGGATGAGCAGTTCTTC.

This chain connects TRBV29-1 to TRBJ1-1, with D possibly being TRBD1 (5 bases). Trimming cost V 7 bases and J 5 bases, with 11 bases left between them. The CDR3 loop spans 11 amino acids. Germline V gene data show CDR1 as SQVTM and CDR2 as ANQGSEA. Written as DNA, the CDR3 is TGCAGCGCCCCGCAGGGAACTGAAGCTTTCTTT. Protein sequence: CSAPQGTEAFF. The complete variable domain, with remaining parts taken from reference TRBV29-1 and TRBJ1-1, reads SAVISQKPSRDICQRGTSLTIQCQVDSQVTMMFWYRQQPGQSLTLIATANQGSEATYESGFVIDKFPISRPNLTFSTLTVSNMSPEDSSIYLCSAPQGTEAFFGQGTRLTVV.

The chain joins TRBV5-1 to TRBJ1-1, with 9 bases matching TRBD1. Germline CDR1 reads SGHRS; CDR2 reads YFSETQ. The V segment lost 4 bases and the J segment 3 bases; nucleotides outside the gene matches: 10. The CDR3 is made up of 16 amino acids. CDR3 region: CASSLGQGRVHTEAFF. The CDR3 DNA reads TGCGCCAGCAGCCTGGGACAGGGACGGGTTCACACTGAAGCTTTCTTT.

This clone was counted a few times. V and J are TRBV7-6 and TRBJ2-7; 7 nucleotides align to TRBD1. CDR1 and CDR2 (germline): SGHVS, FNYEAQ. CDR3 length: 15 amino acids. The V gene end was trimmed by 0 bases and the J gene end by 7 bases; junction bases not matched to a gene: 9. In DNA, the CDR3 is TGTGCCAGCAGCTTAGCCGGGACAGCTCCTGGAGAGCAGTACTTC. Amino acid sequence: CASSLAGTAPGEQYF.

This chain uses TRBV2 with TRBJ2-1; TRBD2 aligns across 8 bases. V gave up 3 bases and J gave up 0 bases; unmatched junction bases: 4. Germline lookup yields CDR1 SNHLY and CDR2 FYNNEI. The CDR3 runs to 16 residues. The CDR3 DNA sequence: TGTGCCAGCAGTGATCTCGGGGGGGGCTCCTACAATGAGCAGTTCTTC. Translated, it gives CASSDLGGGSYNEQFF.

V gene TRBV10-3 combines with J gene TRBJ2-7; D not certain. Deletions cut 2 bases from V and 3 bases from J, with 8 bases between. Per the germline V gene, CDR1 is ENHRY and CDR2 is SYGVKD. This CDR3 is 13 amino acids long. In DNA, the CDR3 is TGTGCCATCAGTGAGCCCTCGGGCTACGAGCAGTACTTC. It translates to CAISEPSGYEQYF.

This clone is a singleton in its sample. The chain combines TRBV11-2 with TRBJ2-7; D is unresolved. CDR1 is SGHAT and CDR2 is FQNNGV in the germline V gene. The CDR3 extends over 14 amino acids. V was shortened by 1 base and J by 0 bases, with 7 bases between the two germline ends. The CDR3 region has the DNA TGTGCCAGCAGCTTAGGCCAGTACTCCTACGAGCAGTACTTC. This gives the protein CASSLGQYSYEQYF.

J is TRBJ2-2 and V is TRBV5-4, with 7 positions matching TRBD1. Trimming cost V 0 bases and J 7 bases; bases outside gene matches: 6. CDR3 size: 15 residues. Germline lookup yields CDR1 SGHNT and CDR2 YYREEE (reference sequence). The CDR3 nucleotides read TGTGCCAGCAGCTTGGTGACAGGGTATGTCGGGGAGCTGTTTTTT. Amino acid sequence: CASSLVTGYVGELFF.